A selection of T cell receptor beta chains follows, all from one sample in a study of cytomegalovirus exposure and HLA in healthy donors. Assay: immunoSEQ multiplex PCR; the TCRdb copy retains only in-frame clones and omits some. The table has 52,000 or so clones, roughly 74% seen once; the top ten hold more than 1.4%. The specimen sequenced was PBMCs. Receptor source: a female donor in good health and CMV-seronegative. CDR3s include the opening cysteine and the closing phenylalanine or tryptophan. A D gene is named only where the DNA matches it firmly. A clone size is listed for some rows: how often the clone was seen (once, few, many), or a class if it is expanded.

j_call: TRBJ2-2; v_call: TRBV10-3; clone_size: -; d_call: -; cdr3_nt: TGTGCCATCAGGCAGGACAGTGAGCTGTTTTTT; cdr3_aa: CAIRQDSELFF
j_call: TRBJ2-5; v_call: TRBV2; clone_size: -; d_call: TRBD2; cdr3_nt: TGTGCCAGCAGTGATTGGCTAGCGGGGGGCCGTGGGGAGACCCAGTACTTC; cdr3_aa: CASSDWLAGGRGETQYF
j_call: TRBJ2-1; v_call: TRBV9; clone_size: -; d_call: -; cdr3_nt: TGTGCCAGCAGCGTGGTGGGGGGGACACACAATGAGCAGTTCTTC; cdr3_aa: CASSVVGGTHNEQFF
j_call: TRBJ1-1; v_call: TRBV7-9; clone_size: -; d_call: -; cdr3_nt: TGTTCCAGCAGCTTAGGGGGAGGGACTATTGAAGCTTTCTTT; cdr3_aa: CSSSLGGGTIEAFF
j_call: TRBJ1-1; v_call: TRBV5-1; clone_size: few; d_call: -; cdr3_nt: TGCGCCAGCAGCTTGGGCAGGGACACTGAAGCTTTCTTT; cdr3_aa: CASSLGRDTEAFF
j_call: TRBJ2-1; v_call: TRBV5-1; clone_size: -; d_call: -; cdr3_nt: TGCGCCAGCAGCTTGGGGCCATTAAATGAGCAGTTCTTC; cdr3_aa: CASSLGPLNEQFF
j_call: TRBJ1-1; v_call: TRBV19; clone_size: -; d_call: -; cdr3_nt: TGTGCCAGTAGTTCCCTTGATCTGGCACAGGTAGAGAACACTGAAGCTTTCTTT; cdr3_aa: CASSSLDLAQVENTEAFF
j_call: TRBJ2-3; v_call: TRBV5-8; clone_size: -; d_call: -; cdr3_nt: TGTGCCAGCAGCTTGGACCGCGGGGATACGCAGTATTTT; cdr3_aa: CASSLDRGDTQYF
j_call: TRBJ1-2; v_call: TRBV14; clone_size: -; d_call: -; cdr3_nt: TGTGCCAGCAGCCAAGAAGCGGGTTACGGCTATGGCTACACCTTC; cdr3_aa: CASSQEAGYGYGYTF
j_call: TRBJ1-5; v_call: TRBV2; clone_size: few; d_call: -; cdr3_nt: TGTGCCAGCAGTGAAGATCGGAGACCGAGCGGCAATCAGCCCCAGCATTTT; cdr3_aa: CASSEDRRPSGNQPQHF
j_call: TRBJ1-4; v_call: TRBV6-1; clone_size: -; d_call: -; cdr3_nt: TGTGCCAGCACCATAGAAACAACTAATGAAAAACTGTTTTTT; cdr3_aa: CASTIETTNEKLFF
j_call: TRBJ1-4; v_call: TRBV9; clone_size: -; d_call: TRBD1; cdr3_nt: TGTGCCAGCAGCGCCGGGACAGGGAATGAAAAACTGTTTTTT; cdr3_aa: CASSAGTGNEKLFF
j_call: TRBJ2-7; v_call: TRBV5-1; clone_size: -; d_call: TRBD2; cdr3_nt: TGCGCCAGCAGCCTTAGCGGGGGGGCGAACTACGAGCAGTACTTC; cdr3_aa: CASSLSGGANYEQYF
j_call: TRBJ2-1; v_call: TRBV4-3; clone_size: -; d_call: -; cdr3_nt: TGCGCCAGCAGCCAAGATTCGGCTAGCTCCCTATACAATGAGCAGTTCTTC; cdr3_aa: CASSQDSASSLYNEQFF
j_call: TRBJ2-4; v_call: TRBV7-9; clone_size: -; d_call: -; cdr3_nt: TGTGCCAGCAGCAGATCGGAGTCAGCTCTAGCCAAAAACATTCAGTACTTC; cdr3_aa: CASSRSESALAKNIQYF
j_call: TRBJ2-1; v_call: TRBV4-1; clone_size: -; d_call: TRBD2; cdr3_nt: TGCGCCAGCAGCCACCTCCCCAGCGGGGGGATCGATGAGCAGTTCTTC; cdr3_aa: CASSHLPSGGIDEQFF
j_call: TRBJ1-5; v_call: TRBV10-3; clone_size: -; d_call: TRBD1; cdr3_nt: TGTGCCTCCTCCGGGCAGGGGGCTTGGGTGGGCAATCAGCCCCAGCATTTT; cdr3_aa: CASSGQGAWVGNQPQHF
j_call: TRBJ2-7; v_call: TRBV7-2; clone_size: few; d_call: TRBD2; cdr3_nt: TGTGCCAGCGGCAAGGGGGTGGCGGGGGGCTACGAGCAGTACTTC; cdr3_aa: CASGKGVAGGYEQYF
j_call: TRBJ1-3; v_call: TRBV12-5; clone_size: -; d_call: TRBD1; cdr3_nt: TGTGCTAGTGGGCTGCTCACCGGGACAGGGGGCGGAAACACCATATATTTT; cdr3_aa: CASGLLTGTGGGNTIYF
j_call: TRBJ2-1; v_call: TRBV11-2; clone_size: few; d_call: -; cdr3_nt: TGTGCCAGCAGCTTAGTCCGGGACAATGAGCAGTTCTTC; cdr3_aa: CASSLVRDNEQFF
j_call: TRBJ1-2; v_call: TRBV27; clone_size: once; d_call: TRBD1; cdr3_nt: TGTGCCAGCAGCCCAGGACAGGGAGTTTATGGCTACACCTTC; cdr3_aa: CASSPGQGVYGYTF
j_call: TRBJ1-5; v_call: TRBV5-1; clone_size: -; d_call: TRBD1; cdr3_nt: TGCGCCAGCAGCTTGGCGGGACAGGGGTCGGATCAGCCCCAGCATTTT; cdr3_aa: CASSLAGQGSDQPQHF
j_call: TRBJ2-7; v_call: TRBV27; clone_size: -; d_call: TRBD1; cdr3_nt: TGTGCCAGCAGTGGCTGGGCAGGGGGCTCGGAGCAGTACTTC; cdr3_aa: CASSGWAGGSEQYF
j_call: TRBJ2-1; v_call: TRBV6-5; clone_size: -; d_call: -; cdr3_nt: TGTGCCAGCAGTTACCGGGAATACAGCTCCTACAATGAGCAGTTCTTC; cdr3_aa: CASSYREYSSYNEQFF
j_call: TRBJ1-4; v_call: TRBV4-3; clone_size: once; d_call: TRBD1; cdr3_nt: TGCGCCAGCAGCCAAACGAAAAGGACAGGCTGGGAAAAACTGTTTTTT; cdr3_aa: CASSQTKRTGWEKLFF
j_call: TRBJ1-2; v_call: TRBV5-4; clone_size: -; d_call: TRBD1; cdr3_nt: TGTGCCAGCAGCTTGCATTTGGGCAGGGGGCCTGGCTACACCTTC; cdr3_aa: CASSLHLGRGPGYTF
j_call: TRBJ1-2; v_call: TRBV7-9; clone_size: -; d_call: -; cdr3_nt: TGTTCCAGCCTTGATTCCGCAAGGACGGGGAACTATGGCTACACCTTC; cdr3_aa: CSSLDSARTGNYGYTF
j_call: TRBJ2-2; v_call: TRBV4-1; clone_size: -; d_call: TRBD1; cdr3_nt: TGCGCCAGCAGCCAAGGGGCAGGGGGCGAGGCCGGGGAGCTGTTTTTT; cdr3_aa: CASSQGAGGEAGELFF
j_call: TRBJ2-5; v_call: TRBV7-9; clone_size: -; d_call: TRBD1; cdr3_nt: TGTGCCAGCAGCAGACAGGTGACAGGGGGGAAGCAGACCCAGTACTTC; cdr3_aa: CASSRQVTGGKQTQYF
j_call: TRBJ2-6; v_call: TRBV5-1; clone_size: -; d_call: -; cdr3_nt: TGCGCCAGCAGCTTGGTGCCAGTCCCTGGGGCCAACGTCCTGACTTTC; cdr3_aa: CASSLVPVPGANVLTF
j_call: TRBJ1-4; v_call: TRBV30; clone_size: -; d_call: TRBD1; cdr3_nt: TGTGCCTGGAAGCGGTTTGGGACAGGGGGCCCGGAAGGTGAAAAACTGTTTTTT; cdr3_aa: CAWKRFGTGGPEGEKLFF
j_call: TRBJ2-1; v_call: TRBV15; clone_size: -; d_call: TRBD2; cdr3_nt: TGTGCCACCAGCCGTGGTCTAAGGGGTAGCGGGGGACACTACAATGAGCAGTTCTTC; cdr3_aa: CATSRGLRGSGGHYNEQFF
j_call: TRBJ1-2; v_call: TRBV6-5; clone_size: once; d_call: -; cdr3_nt: TGTGCCAGCAGTTACTCTAGGAGCATGATTTATGGCTACACCTTC; cdr3_aa: CASSYSRSMIYGYTF
j_call: TRBJ1-4; v_call: TRBV7-2; clone_size: few; d_call: -; cdr3_nt: TGTGCCAGCAGTCTTTCAGGGGAAAAACTGTTTTTT; cdr3_aa: CASSLSGEKLFF
j_call: TRBJ1-5; v_call: TRBV6-5; clone_size: -; d_call: -; cdr3_nt: TGTGCCAGCAGTTCGACAGACAATGGGCCCCAGCATTTT; cdr3_aa: CASSSTDNGPQHF
j_call: TRBJ2-7; v_call: TRBV7-2; clone_size: -; d_call: -; cdr3_nt: TGTGCCAGCAAAACGGCTAGCACAAGCTCCTACGAGCAGTACTTC; cdr3_aa: CASKTASTSSYEQYF
j_call: TRBJ1-1; v_call: TRBV19; clone_size: few; d_call: -; cdr3_nt: TGTGCCAGTAGAAGGGCGGGGGTCACTGAAGCTTTCTTT; cdr3_aa: CASRRAGVTEAFF
j_call: TRBJ2-7; v_call: TRBV10-1; clone_size: -; d_call: -; cdr3_nt: TGCGCCAGCAGTGAGAGACGACCCGGGCCCGGGGGAGAGCAGTACTTC; cdr3_aa: CASSERRPGPGGEQYF
j_call: TRBJ1-2; v_call: TRBV7-9; clone_size: -; d_call: -; cdr3_nt: TGTGCCAGCAGCTTTTCTGGGCTTTTTAGCTACACCTTC; cdr3_aa: CASSFSGLFSYTF
j_call: TRBJ2-5; v_call: TRBV2; clone_size: -; d_call: -; cdr3_nt: TGTGCCAGCAGTGGTCGGACAGCCCGAGAGACCCAGTACTTC; cdr3_aa: CASSGRTARETQYF
j_call: TRBJ2-7; v_call: TRBV7-7; clone_size: -; d_call: -; cdr3_nt: TGTGCTAGCAGCTCGAGCGGCAGCGGTGTAACCTACGAGCAGTACTTC; cdr3_aa: CASSSSGSGVTYEQYF
j_call: TRBJ2-7; v_call: TRBV18; clone_size: -; d_call: -; cdr3_nt: TGTGCCAGCTCAGGGACTGCAGAGCGGCCCTACGAGCAGTACTTC; cdr3_aa: CASSGTAERPYEQYF
j_call: TRBJ2-2; v_call: TRBV6-5; clone_size: -; d_call: TRBD1; cdr3_nt: TGTGCCAGCAGTGGGACAGGGGAACACGGGGAGCTGTTTTTT; cdr3_aa: CASSGTGEHGELFF
j_call: TRBJ1-1; v_call: TRBV6-5; clone_size: few; d_call: TRBD1; cdr3_nt: TGTGCCAGCAGTTACGACAGGGAGGTAAAGAACACTGAAGCTTTCTTT; cdr3_aa: CASSYDREVKNTEAFF
j_call: TRBJ1-6; v_call: TRBV5-4; clone_size: once; d_call: TRBD1; cdr3_nt: TGTGCCAGCAGCTTGGCCCGGGACAGTAATAATTCACCCCCCCACTTT; cdr3_aa: CASSLARDSNNSPPHF
j_call: TRBJ1-4; v_call: TRBV7-2; clone_size: -; d_call: -; cdr3_nt: TGTGCCAGCATCCTAGGCAGGGTGACTAATGAAAAACTGTTTTTT; cdr3_aa: CASILGRVTNEKLFF